Each of the 20 T cell receptor beta chains below was sequenced from the same sample in a study of blood T cell repertoires in COVID-19. Clones were read by immunoSEQ multiplex PCR, and TCRdb kept only the in-frame ones, dropping some. The repertoire includes about 140,000 clones, around 81% of them detected once, and roughly 8.1% sits in the top ten. The material sequenced was peripheral blood. All receptors derive from a woman in her sixties with active or convalescent COVID-19.

This CDR3 reads CASRTSGGQGWPDTQYF. CDR3 DNA sequence: TGTGCCAGCAGAACCTCAGGGGGACAGGGATGGCCAGATACGCAGTATTTT. The chain employs TRBV27 and TRBJ2-3; 9 positions agree with TRBD1. The trim removed 6 bases at V and 4 bases at J, leaving 14 bases unmatched. This CDR3 spans 17 amino acids. CDR1 is MNHEY and CDR2 is SMNVEV in the germline V gene (reference sequence).

The chain carries TRBV4-3 and TRBJ2-2; D possibly corresponds to TRBD1 (6 bases). Germline V gene lookup returns CDR1 LGHNA and CDR2 YSLEER. The ends were cut back, 1 base at V and 3 bases at J, with 9 bases in the middle. The CDR3 is 15 residues long. CDR3 protein: CASSQAGVYTGELFF. The CDR3 DNA is TGCGCCAGCAGCCAAGCAGGGGTTTACACCGGGGAGCTGTTTTTT.

The rearrangement joins TRBV28 to TRBJ1-5; 9 bases align to TRBD1. Trimming cost V 1 base and J 6 bases; bases outside gene matches: 4. Germline CDR1 MDHEN, CDR2 SYDVKM. The CDR3 sequence is 15 residues long. The CDR3 reads CASSLYRGQGQPQHF. The CDR3 nucleotides read TGTGCCAGCAGTTTATACAGGGGGCAGGGTCAGCCCCAGCATTTT.

The chain joins TRBV19 to TRBJ1-1; D unclear. CDR1 and CDR2 from the germline V gene are LNHDA and SQIVND (reference sequence). Trimming took 4 bases from V and 13 from J, leaving 19 bases between them. The CDR3 runs to 13 residues. CDR3 loop: CASSTALGVSGFF. CDR3 bases: TGTGCCAGTAGTACCGCCTTGGGTGTAAGCGGTTTCTTT.

This clone was detected once. The rearrangement links TRBV5-1 to TRBJ1-3; perhaps TRBD1 as D (6 bases). Trimming took off 4 bases at V and 4 bases at J, with 12 bases between the two ends. The CDR3 extends over 14 amino acids. Germline V lookup: CDR1 SGHRS, CDR2 YFSETQ. CDR3 amino acids: CASSPGDMGNTIYF. In nucleotides, the CDR3 is TGCGCCAGCAGCCCAGGGGATATGGGAAACACCATATATTTT.

This clone was seen once. The chain employs TRBV6-2 or TRBV6-3 and TRBJ1-5, with a possible D match to TRBD1 (5 bases). This CDR3 contains 14 residues. Trimming stripped 5 bases from V and 7 bases from J, with 15 bases between. Germline CDR1 MNHEY, CDR2 SVGEGT. CDR3 in amino acids: CASSPDTQGQPQHF. The CDR3 region has the DNA TGTGCCAGCAGTCCCGACACCCAGGGACAGCCCCAGCATTTT.

The chain is built from TRBV5-4 and TRBJ1-2; 8 bases map to TRBD1. Germline V gives CDR1 SGHNT, CDR2 YYREEE (reference sequence). This CDR3 region has 16 residues. Trimming took 4 bases from V and 5 from J; bases not matched to a gene: 13. The CDR3 nucleotides are TGTGCCAGCAGCATCAGCCCAGGGGGCAGCTGGTATGGCTACACCTTC. This gives the protein CASSISPGGSWYGYTF.

The chain joins TRBV3-1 (or the pseudogene TRBV3-2) to TRBJ1-3, with no clear D. Germline CDR1 is LGHDT and CDR2 is YNNKEL (reference sequence). V lost 2 bases, J lost 0 bases, and 14 bases lay in between. This CDR3 has 17 residues. CDR3 region: CASSQLAGVLSGNTIYF. The CDR3 coding sequence is TGTGCCAGCAGCCAATTAGCCGGGGTCCTCTCTGGAAACACCATATATTTT.

The genes are TRBV10-3 and TRBJ1-1, with 11 bases lining up with TRBD1. The CDR3 totals 14 residues. V trimming: 4 bases; J trimming: 3 bases; junction bases outside the gene matches: 1. CDR1 is ENHRY, CDR2 SYGVKD, per germline. The CDR3 is CAISAGQGDTEAFF. The CDR3 region has the DNA TGTGCCATCAGTGCGGGACAGGGGGACACTGAAGCTTTCTTT.

The CDR3 loop is CASSESGGSIYGYTF. The CDR3 coding sequence is TGTGCCAGCAGTGAATCTGGCGGATCAATCTATGGCTACACCTTC. The chain uses TRBV6-1 and TRBJ1-2; D gene uncertain. V was shortened by 2 bases and J by 4 bases, with 14 bases between the two germline ends. Looked up from germline, CDR1 is MNHNS and CDR2 is SASEGT. The CDR3 totals 15 residues.

The chain has TRBV30 and TRBJ2-3, with D possibly TRBD2 on 6 matching bases. In germline, CDR1 is GTSNPN, CDR2 SVGIG (reference sequence). The CDR3 is 14 amino acids. The V end lost 6 bases, the J end lost 4 bases, and 17 bases lay between the germline ends. The CDR3, as DNA: TGTGCCTGCCCCCTTCGGGGGAGGCCAGATACGCAGTATTTT. Amino acid sequence: CACPLRGRPDTQYF.

CDR3 nucleotide sequence: TGTGCCAGCAGCCAGTGGGGACAGATGAACACTGAAGCTTTCTTT. Translation: CASSQWGQMNTEAFF. The V gene is TRBV3-1 (or the pseudogene TRBV3-2), the J gene TRBJ1-1; 7 nucleotides match TRBD1. The germline gives CDR1 LGHDT, CDR2 YNNKEL (reference sequence). The CDR3 is 15 residues long. V trimming: 3 bases; J trimming: 0 bases; junction bases outside the gene matches: 4.

This chain uses TRBV25-1 with TRBJ2-1, with D unclear. Germline values: CDR1 MGHDK, CDR2 SYGVNS. V was clipped by 1 base and J by 8 bases, with 6 bases between them. CDR3 length: 12 residues. The CDR3 DNA reads TGTGCCAGCAGTGAATCTAGGCATGAGCAGTTCTTC. It is translated as CASSESRHEQFF.

The CDR3 region is CASSPGTTYDTQYF. CDR3 sequence (DNA): TGCGCCAGCAGTCCCGGGACAACCTATGATACGCAGTATTTT. The chain uses TRBV5-1 and TRBJ2-3; D perhaps matches TRBD1 (6 bases). The CDR3 covers 14 residues. The germline V gene encodes CDR1 SGHRS and CDR2 YFSETQ. Deletions cut 5 bases from V and 6 bases from J, with 16 bases between.

The rearrangement links TRBV28 to TRBJ1-1, with 9 bases fitting TRBD1. The CDR3 loop spans 15 amino acids. In germline, CDR1 is MDHEN, CDR2 SYDVKM. V lost 5 bases, J lost 5 bases, and 9 bases stayed unmatched. CDR3 protein: CASSPQTGGRTEAFF. As DNA, the CDR3 is TGTGCCAGCAGTCCCCAGACAGGGGGTAGGACTGAAGCTTTCTTT.

The DNA for the CDR3 is TGCGCCAGCAGCCAAGATCTGGCGGACAGGGAACGCGAGCAGTACTTC. It is translated as CASSQDLADREREQYF. The chain links TRBV4-3 to TRBJ2-7; 8 bases are a match to TRBD1. The V and J ends lost 0 bases and 6 bases, in that order; junction bases with no gene match: 10. CDR1 is LGHNA, CDR2 YSLEER, per germline. CDR3 size: 16 residues.

The V gene is TRBV18, the J gene TRBJ2-5, with 8 bases matching TRBD1. There are 15 residues in the CDR3. V shed 3 bases and J 3 bases; nucleotides not matched to a gene: 6. Germline V gene sequence: CDR1 KGHSH, CDR2 LQKENI. CDR3 sequence (DNA): TGTGCCAGCTCACCTAAGGGACAGGCCGAAGAGACCCAGTACTTC. Translated: CASSPKGQAEETQYF.

The chain employs TRBV6-5 and TRBJ2-5; D perhaps matches TRBD1 (6 bases). CDR3 length equals 15 residues. Germline CDR1 MNHEY, CDR2 SVGAGI. Trimming removed 2 bases from V and 5 bases from J, with 15 bases in between. CDR3: CASSYAPGDGETQYF. CDR3 bases: TGTGCCAGCAGTTACGCGCCAGGGGATGGGGAGACCCAGTACTTC.

Notes on this clone: Additional DNA sequences in this sample encode the identical CDR3. This chain links TRBV24-1 with TRBJ2-5, with TRBD1 identical over 7 bases. The germline V gene has CDR1 KGHDR and CDR2 SFDVKD. V lost 3 bases, J lost 2 bases, and 5 bases stayed unmatched. The CDR3 is 15 amino acids. This chain's CDR3 is CATSDPRTGQETQYF. CDR3 nucleotides: TGTGCCACCAGTGATCCAAGGACAGGACAAGAGACCCAGTACTTC.

V gene TRBV10-3 combines with J gene TRBJ2-7; a possible D gene is TRBD1 (6 bases). Trimming removed 3 bases at V and 1 base at J, with 16 bases between. The CDR3 runs to 16 residues. Germline values: CDR1 ENHRY, CDR2 SYGVKD. CDR3 DNA sequence: TGTGCCATCAGTGACCCCGGACAGACCAGTTCCTACGAGCAGTACTTC. Translating it yields CAISDPGQTSSYEQYF.